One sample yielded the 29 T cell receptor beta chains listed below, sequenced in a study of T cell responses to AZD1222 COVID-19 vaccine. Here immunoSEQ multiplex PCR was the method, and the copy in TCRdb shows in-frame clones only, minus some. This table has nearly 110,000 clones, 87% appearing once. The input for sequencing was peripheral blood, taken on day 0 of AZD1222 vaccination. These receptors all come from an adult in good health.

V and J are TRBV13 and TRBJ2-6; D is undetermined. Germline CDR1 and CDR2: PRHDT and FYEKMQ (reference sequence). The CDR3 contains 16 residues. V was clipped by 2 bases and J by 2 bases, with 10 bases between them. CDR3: CASSLIAVTGANVLTF. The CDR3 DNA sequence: TGTGCCAGCAGCTTAATTGCAGTTACTGGGGCCAACGTCCTGACTTTC.

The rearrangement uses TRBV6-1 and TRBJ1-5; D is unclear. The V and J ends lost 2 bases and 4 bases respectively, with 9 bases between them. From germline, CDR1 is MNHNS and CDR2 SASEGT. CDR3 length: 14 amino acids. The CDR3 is CASSELRTNQPQHF. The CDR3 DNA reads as TGTGCCAGCAGTGAATTACGGACTAATCAGCCCCAGCATTTT.

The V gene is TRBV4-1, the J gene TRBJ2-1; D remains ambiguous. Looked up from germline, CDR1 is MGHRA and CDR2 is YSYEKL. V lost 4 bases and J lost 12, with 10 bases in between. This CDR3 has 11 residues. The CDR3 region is CASSRSAVQFF. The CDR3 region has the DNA TGCGCCAGCAGCCGCTCCGCGGTGCAGTTCTTC.

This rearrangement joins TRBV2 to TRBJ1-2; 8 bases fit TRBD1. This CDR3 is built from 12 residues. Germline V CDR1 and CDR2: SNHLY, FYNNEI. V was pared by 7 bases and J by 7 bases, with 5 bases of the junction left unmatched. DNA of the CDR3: TGTGCCAGCAACCAGGGGGCATCTGGCTACACCTTC. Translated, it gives CASNQGASGYTF.

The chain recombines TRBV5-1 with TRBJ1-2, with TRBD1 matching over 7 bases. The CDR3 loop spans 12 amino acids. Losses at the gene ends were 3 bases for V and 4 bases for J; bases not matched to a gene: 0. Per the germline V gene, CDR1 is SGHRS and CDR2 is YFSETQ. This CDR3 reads CASSWDSYGYTF. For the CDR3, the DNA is TGCGCCAGCAGCTGGGACAGCTATGGCTACACCTTC. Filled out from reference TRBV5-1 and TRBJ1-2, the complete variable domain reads KAGVTQTPRYLIKTRGQQVTLSCSPISGHRSVSWYQQTPGQGLQFLFEYFSETQRNKGNFPGRFSGRQFSNSRSEMNVSTLELGDSALYLCASSWDSYGYTFGSGTRLTVV.

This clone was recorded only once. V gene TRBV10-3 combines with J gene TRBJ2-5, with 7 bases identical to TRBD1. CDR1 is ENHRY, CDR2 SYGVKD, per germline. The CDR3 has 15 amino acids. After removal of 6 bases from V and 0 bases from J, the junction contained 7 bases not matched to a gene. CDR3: CAIRGGQSNQETQYF. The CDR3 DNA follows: TGTGCCATCAGAGGGGGACAGAGCAACCAAGAGACCCAGTACTTC.

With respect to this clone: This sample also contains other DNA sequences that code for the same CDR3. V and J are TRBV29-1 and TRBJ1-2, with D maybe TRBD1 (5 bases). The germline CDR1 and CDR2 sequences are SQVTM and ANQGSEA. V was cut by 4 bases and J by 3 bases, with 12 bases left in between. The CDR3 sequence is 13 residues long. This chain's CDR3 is CSVGGGPHYGYTF. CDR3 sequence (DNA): TGCAGCGTTGGGGGGGGTCCGCACTATGGCTACACCTTC.

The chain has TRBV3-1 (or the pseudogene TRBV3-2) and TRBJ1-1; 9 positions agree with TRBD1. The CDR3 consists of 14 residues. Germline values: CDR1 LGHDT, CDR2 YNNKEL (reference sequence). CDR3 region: CPTKNDRGFTEAFF. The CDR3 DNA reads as TGTCCCACCAAAAACGACAGGGGGTTCACTGAAGCTTTCTTT.

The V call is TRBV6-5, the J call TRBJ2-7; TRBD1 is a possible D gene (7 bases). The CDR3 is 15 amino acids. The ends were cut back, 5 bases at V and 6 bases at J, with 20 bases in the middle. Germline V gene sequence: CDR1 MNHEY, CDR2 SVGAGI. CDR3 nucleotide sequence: TGTGCCAGCAGTACGGACAGGTTGGCGCGGGGCGAGCAGTACTTC. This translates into CASSTDRLARGEQYF.

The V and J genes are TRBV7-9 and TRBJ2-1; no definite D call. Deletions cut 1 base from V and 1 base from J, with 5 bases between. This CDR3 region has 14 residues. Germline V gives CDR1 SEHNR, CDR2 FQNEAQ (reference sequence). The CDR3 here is CASSLGWSYNEQFF. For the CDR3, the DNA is TGTGCCAGCAGCTTAGGCTGGTCCTACAATGAGCAGTTCTTC.

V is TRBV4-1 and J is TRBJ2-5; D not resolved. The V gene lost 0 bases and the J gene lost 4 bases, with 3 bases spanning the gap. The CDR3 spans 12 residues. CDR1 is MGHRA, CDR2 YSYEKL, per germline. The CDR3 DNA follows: TGCGCCAGCAGCCAAGAAGGAGAGACCCAGTACTTC. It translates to CASSQEGETQYF.

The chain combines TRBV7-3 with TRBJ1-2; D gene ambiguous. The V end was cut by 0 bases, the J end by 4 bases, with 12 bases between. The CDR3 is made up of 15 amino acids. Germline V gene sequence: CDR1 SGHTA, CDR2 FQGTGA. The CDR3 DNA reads TGTGCCAGCAGCTTAACAATAGAGACAACCTATGGCTACACCTTC. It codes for CASSLTIETTYGYTF.

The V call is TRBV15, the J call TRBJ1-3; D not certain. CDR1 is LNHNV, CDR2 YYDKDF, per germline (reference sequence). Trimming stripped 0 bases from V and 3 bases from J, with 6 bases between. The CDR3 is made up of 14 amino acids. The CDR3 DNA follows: TGTGCCACCAGCAGAGATCGGTTTGGAAACACCATATATTTT. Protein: CATSRDRFGNTIYF.

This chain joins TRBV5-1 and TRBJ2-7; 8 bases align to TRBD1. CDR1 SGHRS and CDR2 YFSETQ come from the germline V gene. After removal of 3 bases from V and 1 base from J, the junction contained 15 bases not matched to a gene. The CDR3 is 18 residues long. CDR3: CASSWDGTGSSVSYEQYF. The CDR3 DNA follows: TGCGCCAGCAGCTGGGACGGGACAGGTTCTTCGGTGTCCTACGAGCAGTACTTC.

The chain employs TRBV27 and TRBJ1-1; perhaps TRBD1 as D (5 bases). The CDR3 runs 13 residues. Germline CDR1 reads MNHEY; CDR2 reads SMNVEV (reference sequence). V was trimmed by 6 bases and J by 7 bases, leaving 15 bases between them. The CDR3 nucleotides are TGTGCCAGCAGGCCCTGGGGGGTCGGTGAAGCTTTCTTT. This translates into CASRPWGVGEAFF.

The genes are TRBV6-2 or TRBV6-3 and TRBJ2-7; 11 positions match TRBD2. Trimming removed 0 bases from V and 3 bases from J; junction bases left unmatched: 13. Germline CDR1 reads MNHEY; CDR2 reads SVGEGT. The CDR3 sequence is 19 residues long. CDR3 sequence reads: CASSYSKSITSGRGYEQYF. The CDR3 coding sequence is TGTGCCAGCAGTTACTCGAAATCAATCACTAGCGGGAGAGGCTACGAGCAGTACTTC.

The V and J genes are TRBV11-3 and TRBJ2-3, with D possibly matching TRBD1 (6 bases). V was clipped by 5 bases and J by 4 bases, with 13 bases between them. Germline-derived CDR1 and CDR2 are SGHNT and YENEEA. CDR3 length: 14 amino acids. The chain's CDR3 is CASSPSRGADTQYF. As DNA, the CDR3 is TGTGCCAGCAGCCCCTCCAGGGGAGCAGATACGCAGTATTTT.

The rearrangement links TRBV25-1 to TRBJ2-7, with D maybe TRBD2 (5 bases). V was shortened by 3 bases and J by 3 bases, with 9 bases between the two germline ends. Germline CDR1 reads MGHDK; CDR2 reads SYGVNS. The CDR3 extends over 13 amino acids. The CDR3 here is CASSDGNIYEQYF. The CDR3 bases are TGTGCCAGCAGTGACGGGAACATCTACGAGCAGTACTTC.

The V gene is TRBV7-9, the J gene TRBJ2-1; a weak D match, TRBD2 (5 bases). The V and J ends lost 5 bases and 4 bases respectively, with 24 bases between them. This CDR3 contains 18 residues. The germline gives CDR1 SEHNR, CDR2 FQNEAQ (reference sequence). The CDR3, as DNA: TGTGCCAGCAGCCCTGTGGGAGAGATAGAGCGGAGATACAATGAGCAGTTCTTC. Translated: CASSPVGEIERRYNEQFF. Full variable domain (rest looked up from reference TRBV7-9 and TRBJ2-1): DTGVSQNPRHKITKRGQNVTFRCDPISEHNRLYWYRQTLGQGPEFLTYFQNEAQLEKSRLLSDRFSAERPKGSFSTLEIQRTEQGDSAMYLCASSPVGEIERRYNEQFFGPGTRLTVL.

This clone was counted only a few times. In DNA form, the CDR3 reads TGTGCCAGCAGCTTCGACATATTAGGATACAATGAGCAGTTCTTC. Translation: CASSFDILGYNEQFF. This chain uses TRBV7-3 with TRBJ2-1; D gene unclear. The CDR3 covers 15 residues. Trimming took 3 bases from V and 4 from J, leaving 13 bases between them. CDR1 is SGHTA and CDR2 is FQGTGA in the germline V gene. Together with reference TRBV7-3 and TRBJ2-1, the CDR3 gives the full variable domain: GAGVSQTPSNKVTEKGKYVELRCDPISGHTALYWYRQSLGQGPEFLIYFQGTGAADDSGLPNDRFFAVRPEGSVSTLKIQRTERGDSAVYLCASSFDILGYNEQFFGPGTRLTVL.

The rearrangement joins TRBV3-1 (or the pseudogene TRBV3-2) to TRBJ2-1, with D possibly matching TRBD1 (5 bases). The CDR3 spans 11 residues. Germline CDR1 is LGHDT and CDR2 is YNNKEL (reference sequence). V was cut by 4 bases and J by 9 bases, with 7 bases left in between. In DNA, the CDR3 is TGTGCCAGCAGCCTTACAGGTGAGCAGTTCTTC. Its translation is CASSLTGEQFF.

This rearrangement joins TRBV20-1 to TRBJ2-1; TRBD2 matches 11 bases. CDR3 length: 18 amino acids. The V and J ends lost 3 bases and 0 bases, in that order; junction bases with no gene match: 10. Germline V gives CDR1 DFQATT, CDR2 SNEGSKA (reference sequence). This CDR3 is CSASGPSGRTSSYNEQFF. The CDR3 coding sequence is TGCAGTGCTAGTGGGCCTAGCGGGAGGACAAGCTCCTACAATGAGCAGTTCTTC.

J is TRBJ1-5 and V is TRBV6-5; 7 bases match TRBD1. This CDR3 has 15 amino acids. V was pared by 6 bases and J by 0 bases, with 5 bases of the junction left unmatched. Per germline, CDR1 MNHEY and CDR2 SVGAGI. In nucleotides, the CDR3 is TGTGCCAGCAGCGGGGGACAGCTTAGCAATCAGCCCCAGCATTTT. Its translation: CASSGGQLSNQPQHF.

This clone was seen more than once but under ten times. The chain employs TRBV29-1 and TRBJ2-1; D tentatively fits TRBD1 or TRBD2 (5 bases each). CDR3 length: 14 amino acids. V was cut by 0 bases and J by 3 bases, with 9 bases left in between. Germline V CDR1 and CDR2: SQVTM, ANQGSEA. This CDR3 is CSVEEEGNYNEQFF. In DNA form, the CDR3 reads TGCAGCGTTGAAGAAGAGGGGAACTACAATGAGCAGTTCTTC.

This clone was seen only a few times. CDR3 sequence: CASSYGLASANTGELFF. For the CDR3, the DNA is TGCGCCAGCAGCTATGGACTAGCGAGTGCGAACACCGGGGAGCTGTTTTTT. The rearrangement links TRBV5-1 to TRBJ2-2; TRBD2 agrees at 9 bases. With 3 bases clipped from V and 0 bases from J, the junction kept 6 bases outside the gene matches. CDR1 and CDR2 (germline): SGHRS, YFSETQ. The CDR3 is made up of 17 amino acids.

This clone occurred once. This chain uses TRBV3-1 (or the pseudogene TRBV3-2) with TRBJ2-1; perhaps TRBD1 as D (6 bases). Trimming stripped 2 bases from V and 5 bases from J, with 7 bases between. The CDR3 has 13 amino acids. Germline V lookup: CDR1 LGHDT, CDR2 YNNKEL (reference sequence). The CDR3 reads CASSQRGNNEQFF. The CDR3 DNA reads TGTGCCAGCAGCCAAAGGGGGAACAATGAGCAGTTCTTC.

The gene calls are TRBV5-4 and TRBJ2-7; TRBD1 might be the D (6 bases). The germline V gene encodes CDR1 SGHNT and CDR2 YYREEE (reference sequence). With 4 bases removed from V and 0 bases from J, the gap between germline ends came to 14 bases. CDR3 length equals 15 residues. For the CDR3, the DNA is TGTGCCAGCAGCCAAGGGGGAAAATCCTCCTACGAGCAGTACTTC. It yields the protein CASSQGGKSSYEQYF.

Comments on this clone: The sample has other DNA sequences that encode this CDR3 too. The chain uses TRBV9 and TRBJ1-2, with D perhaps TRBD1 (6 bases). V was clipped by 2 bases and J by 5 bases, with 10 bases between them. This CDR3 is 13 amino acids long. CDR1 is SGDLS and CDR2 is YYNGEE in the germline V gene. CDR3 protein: CASSVGGDYGYTF. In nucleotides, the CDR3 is TGTGCCAGCAGCGTGGGGGGCGATTATGGCTACACCTTC.

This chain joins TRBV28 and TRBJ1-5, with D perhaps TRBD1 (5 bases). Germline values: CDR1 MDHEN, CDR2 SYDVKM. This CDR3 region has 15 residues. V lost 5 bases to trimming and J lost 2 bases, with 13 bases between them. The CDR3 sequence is CASSVTGGGNQPQHF. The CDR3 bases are TGTGCCAGCAGTGTAACGGGGGGGGGCAATCAGCCCCAGCATTTT. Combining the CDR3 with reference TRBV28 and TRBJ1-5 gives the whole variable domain DVKVTQSSRYLVKRTGEKVFLECVQDMDHENMFWYRQDPGLGLRLIYFSYDVKMKEKGDIPEGYSVSREKKERFSLILESASTNQTSMYLCASSVTGGGNQPQHFGDGTRLSIL.